The clone carrying this T cell receptor (beta chain) was detected many times. What it binds is unknown. There are 14 residues in the CDR3. Per germline, CDR1 SGHTA and CDR2 FQGNSA. Losses at the gene ends were 6 bases for V and 4 bases for J; bases not matched to a gene: 7. The data are from a study of blood T cells in healthy people across ages. Broader study findings: Per-million-T-cell TCR beta diversity fell roughly linearly with age.

A second about 6 to 12 cycle PCR used barcoded and J-beta primers. Every sample returned 2.5 million or more CDR3-containing paired-end reads. TCRdb itself ran the 5' RACE reads through MiXCR, one entry per CDR3 protein. The table has hundreds of thousands of distinct CDR3 sequences, 46% seen once. Sequencing used blood. V usage is TRBV7-2 and J usage is TRBJ2-7, with TRBD1 matching 9 bases. The origin of this receptor is an elderly man in good health. The CDR3 loop reads CASRPGQGTYEQYF. The CDR3 DNA reads TGTGCCAGCAGACCGGGACAGGGAACGTACGAGCAGTACTTC. The full variable domain, completed using reference TRBV7-2 and TRBJ2-7, is GAGVSQSPSNKVTEKGKDVELRCDPISGHTALYWYRQSLGQGLEFLIYFQGNSAPDKSGLPSDRFSAERTGGSVSTLTIQRTQQEDSAVYLCASRPGQGTYEQYFGPGTRLTVT.